These 21 T cell receptor beta chains share one sample of origin, sequenced in a study of beta chain features in type 1 diabetes. The authors reverse transcribed all of the isolated RNA, so sequencing captured expressed TCRB transcripts. Clones were sequenced by immunoSEQ multiplex PCR, and TCRdb holds only the in-frame ones, with some missing. The sample shows approximately 150,000 clones, roughly 10% of them seen only once. Sequenced material: naive CD4+ T cells from blood. The receptors were sampled from a man aged 18 to 29 in good health.

CDR3 sequence: CASSSLVGQGNEQFF. CDR3 nucleotide sequence: TGTGCCAGCAGCTCCTTAGTGGGACAGGGCAATGAGCAGTTCTTC. The chain combines TRBV7-8 with TRBJ2-1; 9 bases are a match to TRBD1. With 4 bases clipped from V and 6 bases from J, the junction kept 7 bases outside the gene matches. Germline loops: CDR1 SGHVS, CDR2 FQNEAQ. The CDR3 is 15 amino acids.

The V call is TRBV7-3, the J call TRBJ1-6; D call uncertain. V dropped 4 bases and J dropped 5 bases, with 6 bases sitting between them. In germline, CDR1 is SGHTA, CDR2 FQGTGA. The CDR3 runs to 13 residues. For the CDR3, the DNA is TGTGCCAGCAGCTCCGAGGATAATTCACCCCTCCACTTT. This translates into CASSSEDNSPLHF.

This clone was detected a few times. The rearrangement links TRBV6-6 to TRBJ1-2; 8 bases are a match to TRBD1. Germline CDR1 and CDR2: MNHNY and SVGAGI (reference sequence). This CDR3 spans 11 amino acids. The trim removed 11 bases at V and 6 bases at J, leaving 5 bases unmatched. The CDR3 DNA follows: TGTGCCTCGACAGGGGAAGATGGCTACACCTTC. Its protein is CASTGEDGYTF.

This clone was counted between two and nine times. This chain connects TRBV11-3 to TRBJ2-3; the D gene is possibly TRBD2 (5 bases). From germline, CDR1 is SGHNT and CDR2 YENEEA. The CDR3 is made up of 14 amino acids. V lost 5 bases, J lost 4 bases, and 13 bases lay in between. Here the CDR3 DNA reads TGTGCCAGCAGCCGGACTCGGGCGGCAGATACGCAGTATTTT. Protein: CASSRTRAADTQYF.

This clone was detected only a few times. The V gene is TRBV6-9, the J gene TRBJ2-5; D may be TRBD1 (6 bases). This CDR3 spans 13 amino acids. From germline, CDR1 is MNHGY and CDR2 SVAAGI. V gave up 6 bases and J gave up 5 bases, with 13 bases separating them. The CDR3: CASSRTGLETQYF. CDR3 sequence (DNA): TGTGCCAGCAGCCGTACAGGGCTGGAGACCCAGTACTTC.

The sample holds a few counts of this clone. The chain carries TRBV4-1 and TRBJ1-2, with 8 nucleotides matching TRBD1. Unmatched junction bases numbered 7, after V lost 2 bases and J lost 5 bases. This CDR3 has 15 residues. Germline assignment: CDR1 MGHRA and CDR2 YSYEKL. The CDR3 reads CASSQIHNRGYGYTF. The CDR3 region has the DNA TGCGCCAGCAGCCAAATTCACAACAGGGGGTATGGCTACACCTTC.

V gene TRBV11-2 combines with J gene TRBJ1-6; perhaps TRBD1 as D (6 bases). The V gene lost 1 base and the J gene lost 10 bases, with 14 bases spanning the gap. The CDR3 is made up of 15 amino acids. CDR1 SGHAT and CDR2 FQNNGV come from the germline V gene. This chain's CDR3 is CASSLGQTGLSPLHF. The CDR3 coding sequence is TGTGCCAGCAGCTTAGGTCAAACAGGGCTGTCACCCCTCCACTTT.

The V gene is TRBV5-1, the J gene TRBJ2-3; weak D call: TRBD1 (6 bases). This CDR3 contains 14 residues. The V gene's germline CDR1 is SGHRS and CDR2 YFSETQ. V was trimmed by 2 bases and J by 6 bases, leaving 13 bases between them. The CDR3 is CASSFIGGADTQYF. CDR3 bases: TGCGCCAGCAGCTTTATAGGGGGAGCCGATACGCAGTATTTT.

V gene TRBV9 combines with J gene TRBJ1-2, with a tentative D call TRBD1 (6 bases). The length of the CDR3 is 14 residues. V lost 0 bases to trimming and J lost 4 bases, with 10 bases between them. CDR1 SGDLS and CDR2 YYNGEE come from the germline V gene. The CDR3 DNA reads as TGTGCCAGCAGCGTAGCTGGACAGCCCTATGGCTACACCTTC. This sequence encodes CASSVAGQPYGYTF.

This clone has a handful of counts. This rearrangement joins TRBV5-4 to TRBJ2-1; TRBD1 might be the D (6 bases). CDR3 length: 13 residues. Trimming left V 1 base short and J 10 bases short, with 12 bases between. Germline V gene lookup returns CDR1 SGHNT and CDR2 YYREEE (reference sequence). The CDR3 DNA reads TGTGCCAGCAGCTTGTATGGGACACCCGAGCAGTTCTTC. Its translation: CASSLYGTPEQFF.

This chain joins TRBV4-2 and TRBJ2-7, with 8 positions matching TRBD2. The trim removed 4 bases at V and 2 bases at J, leaving 10 bases unmatched. The germline V gene has CDR1 LGHNA and CDR2 YNFKEQ. This CDR3 region has 16 residues. CDR3 DNA sequence: TGTGCCAGCAGCCCGGTAGCGGGGCAGAAAACCTACGAGCAGTACTTC. Its translation is CASSPVAGQKTYEQYF.

This clone was picked up one time. This rearrangement joins TRBV5-1 to TRBJ2-7; perhaps TRBD2 as D (5 bases). The CDR3 sequence is 17 residues long. Germline V gives CDR1 SGHRS, CDR2 YFSETQ. Trimming took off 0 bases at V and 0 bases at J, with 16 bases between the two ends. The CDR3 bases are TGCGCCAGCAGCTTGGTGTCCGGAGGCCGAAACTCCTACGAGCAGTACTTC. Its protein is CASSLVSGGRNSYEQYF.

A few counts support this clone. V gene TRBV9 combines with J gene TRBJ2-7, with 7 bases lining up with TRBD2. The V gene's germline CDR1 is SGDLS and CDR2 YYNGEE. The CDR3 totals 13 residues. V lost 4 bases to trimming and J lost 3 bases; unmatched junction nucleotides: 4. CDR3 loop: CASSRGGLYEQYF. The CDR3 DNA follows: TGTGCCAGCAGCCGCGGGGGACTCTACGAGCAGTACTTC.

This clone occurred a few times. The rearrangement uses TRBV6-6 and TRBJ2-2, with a possible D match to TRBD1 (5 bases). The germline V gene has CDR1 MNHNY and CDR2 SVGAGI (reference sequence). V lost 6 bases to trimming and J lost 6 bases, with 11 bases between them. The CDR3 runs to 13 residues. This chain's CDR3 is CASSWTHPGELFF. The CDR3 nucleotides are TGTGCCAGCAGCTGGACACACCCCGGGGAGCTGTTTTTT.

This clone has just a few counts. This chain joins TRBV7-2 and TRBJ2-6, with 7 bases matching TRBD1. Germline CDR1 reads SGHTA; CDR2 reads FQGNSA. Trimming took 5 bases from V and 4 from J; bases not matched to a gene: 11. The CDR3 runs to 17 residues. CDR3 nucleotides: TGTGCCAGCAGCCGAACCGGGACAGCTACCGGGGCCAACGTCCTGACTTTC. It specifies CASSRTGTATGANVLTF.

This clone was observed a few times. This chain joins TRBV7-6 and TRBJ1-1, with D uncertain. V lost 5 bases, J lost 1 base, and 8 bases lay in between. The length of the CDR3 is 13 residues. Looked up from germline, CDR1 is SGHVS and CDR2 is FNYEAQ. As DNA, the CDR3 is TGTGCCAGCAGCCAACAGCAGAACACTGAAGCTTTCTTT. This sequence encodes CASSQQQNTEAFF.

The chain has TRBV7-2 and TRBJ1-2, with D tentatively TRBD1 (6 bases). The V gene lost 1 base and the J gene lost 7 bases, with 13 bases spanning the gap. The CDR3 spans 14 residues. Germline V gene sequence: CDR1 SGHTA, CDR2 FQGNSA. The CDR3 coding sequence is TGTGCCAGCAGCTTAGAACAGGGCGGGCTTGGCTACACCTTC. Amino acids: CASSLEQGGLGYTF. The full variable domain, its missing parts supplied by reference TRBV7-2 and TRBJ1-2, is GAGVSQSPSNKVTEKGKDVELRCDPISGHTALYWYRQSLGQGLEFLIYFQGNSAPDKSGLPSDRFSAERTGGSVSTLTIQRTQQEDSAVYLCASSLEQGGLGYTFGSGTRLTVV.

This clone has a handful of counts. V usage is TRBV7-2 and J usage is TRBJ2-1; TRBD1 is a possible D gene (6 bases). The ends were cut back, 6 bases at V and 7 bases at J, with 19 bases in the middle. There are 15 residues in the CDR3. The germline gives CDR1 SGHTA, CDR2 FQGNSA. Here the CDR3 reads CASSLRDTLFNEQFF. CDR3 in DNA: TGTGCCAGCAGTCTCCGGGACACCCTATTTAATGAGCAGTTCTTC.

This clone was counted a few times. The CDR3 is CASRGSGSSTDTQYF. In DNA form, the CDR3 reads TGTGCCAGCAGGGGGAGCGGATCTAGCACAGATACGCAGTATTTT. The chain links TRBV2 to TRBJ2-3; tentatively, D is TRBD2 (5 bases). CDR1 SNHLY and CDR2 FYNNEI come from the germline V gene. The V end was cut by 6 bases, the J end by 0 bases, with 13 bases between. CDR3 size: 15 residues.

V usage is TRBV6-5 and J usage is TRBJ1-6; no definite D call. Germline CDR1 is MNHEY and CDR2 is SVGAGI. This CDR3 is built from 15 residues. Trimming removed 6 bases from V and 10 bases from J, with 19 bases in between. The CDR3 reads CASRLTLEALSPLHF. In DNA, the CDR3 is TGTGCCAGCAGGCTCACATTGGAGGCTCTCTCACCCCTCCACTTT.

This clone appeared a few times. The V call is TRBV2, the J call TRBJ2-2; 9 nucleotides line up with TRBD1. CDR3 size: 15 residues. Trimming at V came to 6 bases and at J to 6 bases, leaving 8 bases not matched to a gene. Looked up from germline, CDR1 is SNHLY and CDR2 is FYNNEI. In nucleotides, the CDR3 is TGTGCCAGCAGGAAGGGACAGGGCATCCCCGGGGAGCTGTTTTTT. Residues: CASRKGQGIPGELFF.